These 27 T cell receptor beta chains came from one sample sequenced in a study of T-cell reconstitution after alpha-beta-depleted transplantation in children (dated by TCRdb to 2016 to 2017). Library preparation was by PCR. TCRdb shows the sequencer as Illumina HiSeq 2500. Molecular barcoding was employed in the preparation of TCR libraries, with unique molecular identifiers being used to normalize TCRbeta repertoire quantification. TCRdb reprocessed the public reads (quality trimming at Q25 with fastp, clone calling with MiXCR) and kept in-frame beta chains. When rows share a CDR3 protein, they turn into one entry using the most common DNA and genes. The sample table contains under 75,000 distinct CDR3 sequences; only one count was recorded for about 11% of them. The ten largest make up around 13% of the sample. The sample's treatment or condition label, in plain terms: allogeneic hematopoietic cell transplantation with graft depleted of TCRalphabeta T cells and CD19 B cells.

Sequencing was performed on PBMCs, taken before TCRalphabeta/CD19-depleted stem cell transplant. Source of these receptors: a boy aged 5-17 years with acute myeloid leukemia, due to receive a stem cell transplant.

The table lists this clonotype with a few counts. This chain connects TRBV28 to TRBJ1-1; 8 bases match TRBD1. V dropped 3 bases and J dropped 6; count of bases not matched to a gene: 18. CDR1 MDHEN and CDR2 SYDVKM come from the germline V gene. The CDR3 sequence is 18 residues long. CDR3 protein: CASSFPHGTTGASPEAFF. As DNA, the CDR3 is TGTGCCAGCAGTTTCCCCCACGGGACGACAGGGGCCTCCCCTGAAGCTTTCTTT.

This clonotype was recorded at least ten times. The rearrangement uses TRBV12-3 or TRBV12-4 and TRBJ2-5, with a tentative D call TRBD2 (7 bases). The CDR3 consists of 14 residues. V lost 5 bases to trimming and J lost 3 bases, with 13 bases between them. The CDR3 is CASSPRGAEETQYF. DNA of the CDR3: TGTGCCAGCAGTCCCCGGGGGGCCGAAGAGACCCAGTACTTC.

There are many counts of this clonotype. The chain couples TRBV20-1 to TRBJ2-1, with 11 bases lining up with TRBD2. CDR1 DFQATT and CDR2 SNEGSKA come from the germline V gene (reference sequence). Trimming took 5 bases from V and 7 from J; bases not matched to a gene: 7. The CDR3 is 14 amino acids. CDR3 in DNA: TGCAGTGCTTCGACTAGCGGGGCCCCGAATGAGCAGTTCTTC. It specifies CSASTSGAPNEQFF.

The chain combines TRBV3-1 with TRBJ2-3, with 10 bases that match TRBD2. The CDR3 runs to 16 residues. The junction had 3 bases not matched to a gene; V was cut back by 2 bases and J by 1 base. Germline-derived CDR1 and CDR2 are LGHDT and YNNKEL (reference sequence). The CDR3 reads CASSQLAGGGTDTQYF. The CDR3 bases are TGTGCCAGCAGCCAATTAGCGGGGGGTGGCACAGATACGCAGTATTTT.

This clonotype was seen ten or more times. V gene TRBV10-3 combines with J gene TRBJ1-4, with TRBD1 identical over 7 bases. CDR3 length: 14 amino acids. The J segment lost 3 bases and the V segment lost 6 bases, leaving 4 bases of the junction unmatched. Germline V gene lookup returns CDR1 ENHRY and CDR2 SYGVKD. This chain's CDR3 is CAIRDGQANEKLFF. Here the CDR3 DNA reads TGTGCCATCAGAGACGGACAGGCTAATGAAAAACTGTTTTTT.

This clonotype showed up many times. The chain joins TRBV5-1 to TRBJ2-5; D not resolved. This CDR3 is 12 amino acids long. Germline V lookup: CDR1 SGHRS, CDR2 YFSETQ. Trimming removed 1 base from V and 5 bases from J, with 6 bases in between. CDR3 DNA sequence: TGCGCCAGCAGCTTGTCTTGGGAGACCCAGTACTTC. It specifies CASSLSWETQYF.

This clonotype came up many times. The V call is TRBV20-1, the J call TRBJ2-2; 12 nucleotides align to TRBD1. The CDR3 length is 16 residues. Germline V gene sequence: CDR1 DFQATT, CDR2 SNEGSKA (reference sequence). V lost 2 bases, J lost 13 bases, and 14 bases stayed unmatched. CDR3 nucleotide sequence: TGCAGTGCTAGAATGTCCCCCGGGACAGGGGGCTCTGTGCTGTTTTTT. This sequence encodes CSARMSPGTGGSVLFF.

This clonotype has at least ten counts. The chain couples TRBV12-3 or TRBV12-4 to TRBJ2-2; D gene unclear. CDR3 length equals 13 residues. V lost 3 bases and J lost 3, with 5 bases in between. CDR3 DNA sequence: TGTGCCAGCAGTTTCAGCCACACCGGGGAGCTGTTTTTT. Its translation is CASSFSHTGELFF.

This clonotype was counted at least ten times. The genes are TRBV11-3 and TRBJ2-1; 10 bases map to TRBD2. This CDR3 has 16 amino acids. With 1 base clipped from V and 4 bases from J, the junction kept 4 bases outside the gene matches. CDR1 and CDR2 from the germline V gene are SGHNT and YENEEA. CDR3 nucleotides: TGTGCCAGCAGCTTAGGTGGGACTAGCGCGTACAATGAGCAGTTCTTC. As protein: CASSLGGTSAYNEQFF.

This clonotype was seen ten or more times. The chain has TRBV12-3 or TRBV12-4 and TRBJ1-1, with 8 bases that match TRBD1. CDR3 length equals 14 residues. Trimming took 6 bases from V and 4 from J; bases not matched to a gene: 7. The CDR3 bases are TGTGCCAGCAGGGAGACAGGGGTGGGCACTGAAGCTTTCTTT. It encodes CASRETGVGTEAFF.

There are many counts of this clonotype. CDR3 bases: TGTGCCAGCAGGGCTAGCGGGACCCACAATGAGCAGTTCTTC. It specifies CASRASGTHNEQFF. J is TRBJ2-1 and V is TRBV7-9, with TRBD2 matching 9 bases. With 6 bases clipped from V and 5 bases from J, the junction kept 5 bases outside the gene matches. CDR3 size: 14 residues. Germline assignment: CDR1 SEHNR and CDR2 FQNEAQ (reference sequence). Combining the CDR3 with reference TRBV7-9 and TRBJ2-1 gives the whole variable domain DTGVSQNPRHKITKRGQNVTFRCDPISEHNRLYWYRQTLGQGPEFLTYFQNEAQLEKSRLLSDRFSAERPKGSFSTLEIQRTEQGDSAMYLCASRASGTHNEQFFGPGTRLTVL.

This clonotype was counted between two and nine times. The genes are TRBV5-5 and TRBJ2-4; D remains unclear. V was shortened by 1 base and J by 2 bases, with 7 bases between the two germline ends. This CDR3 is built from 14 residues. The germline gives CDR1 SGHKS, CDR2 YYEKEE (reference sequence). The CDR3 bases are TGTGCCAGCAGCTTGAGAGGAACCAAAAACATTCAGTACTTC. Encoded protein: CASSLRGTKNIQYF.

A few counts support this clonotype. The V gene is TRBV12-3 or TRBV12-4, the J gene TRBJ1-2; D may be TRBD1 (6 bases). This CDR3 spans 15 amino acids. The V gene lost 5 bases and the J gene lost 4 bases, with 17 bases spanning the gap. This CDR3 is CASSRQGGWSYGYTF. The CDR3 DNA follows: TGTGCCAGCAGTCGGCAAGGGGGATGGAGCTATGGCTACACCTTC.

This clonotype has at least ten counts. A read error may produce the germline difference seen at one junction end. The chain combines TRBV7-7 with TRBJ2-1; 7 nucleotides align to TRBD1. This CDR3 spans 17 amino acids. Germline values: CDR1 SSHAT, CDR2 FNYEAQ (reference sequence). CDR3 coding DNA: TGTGCTAGCAGCTTAGGTCACGTCGGGACAGATTACAATGAGCAGTTCTTC. As protein: CASSLGHVGTDYNEQFF.

This clonotype was seen ten or more times. The chain uses TRBV7-8 and TRBJ2-2; 7 nucleotides line up with TRBD1. Germline V gene lookup returns CDR1 SGHVS and CDR2 FQNEAQ. V lost 0 bases, J lost 1 base, and 11 bases stayed unmatched. This CDR3 has 19 amino acids. The CDR3 region has the DNA TGTGCCAGCAGCTTAGCGCTTCCTCGACAGGGTGTGAACACCGGGGAGCTGTTTTTT. The encoded protein is CASSLALPRQGVNTGELFF. The full variable domain, in which reference TRBV7-8 and TRBJ2-2 provide the parts outside the CDR3, is GAGVSQSPRYKVAKRGQDVALRCDPISGHVSLFWYQQALGQGPEFLTYFQNEAQLDKSGLPSDRFFAERPEGSVSTLKIQRTQQEDSAVYLCASSLALPRQGVNTGELFFGEGSRLTVL.

This clonotype was found many times. This chain uses TRBV5-1 with TRBJ1-1; perhaps TRBD1 as D (6 bases). Germline V gene data show CDR1 as SGHRS and CDR2 as YFSETQ. This CDR3 region has 16 residues. Deletions cut 2 bases from V and 0 bases from J, with 14 bases between. CDR3 in DNA: TGCGCCAGCAGCTTTGGTATCGGGGGCTTGAACACTGAAGCTTTCTTT. Translating gives CASSFGIGGLNTEAFF.

This chain links TRBV23-1 with TRBJ2-4; D is ambiguous. TRBV23-1 is classed as an ORF, of uncertain function. Trimming took 0 bases from V and 1 from J, leaving 7 bases between them. The CDR3 has 15 amino acids. The CDR3 spells CASSQSVCAKNIQYF. CDR3 sequence (DNA): TGCGCCAGCAGTCAATCGGTCTGTGCCAAAAACATTCAGTACTTC.

This clonotype was seen repeatedly, ten times or more. J is TRBJ2-3 and V is TRBV27; 10 bases line up with TRBD2. With 8 bases clipped from V and 3 bases from J, the junction kept 11 bases outside the gene matches. From germline, CDR1 is MNHEY and CDR2 SMNVEV (reference sequence). CDR3 length: 16 amino acids. This CDR3 is CASGRPLAGRTDTQYF. CDR3 in DNA: TGTGCCAGCGGCCGCCCACTAGCGGGACGTACAGATACGCAGTATTTT.

This clonotype has ten or more counts. The gene calls are TRBV30 and TRBJ1-5; D gene unclear. There are 16 residues in the CDR3. Germline assignment: CDR1 GTSNPN and CDR2 SVGIG (reference sequence). V was trimmed by 0 bases and J by 1 base, leaving 13 bases between them. This CDR3 is CAWSVPGSRSNQPQHF. In DNA, the CDR3 is TGTGCCTGGAGTGTTCCGGGCTCTCGGAGCAATCAGCCCCAGCATTTT.

The chain carries TRBV13 and TRBJ2-7; tentatively, D is TRBD1 (6 bases). The germline V and J ends were trimmed by 1 base and 2 bases, with 9 bases remaining between them. Germline V gene sequence: CDR1 PRHDT, CDR2 FYEKMQ (reference sequence). The CDR3 has 14 amino acids. The CDR3 loop is CASSLDQGPYEQYV. The CDR3 coding sequence is TGTGCCAGCAGCTTAGATCAGGGGCCCTACGAGCAGTACGTC.

This clonotype was seen repeatedly, ten times or more. This chain links TRBV12-3 or TRBV12-4 with TRBJ2-3; 8 positions match TRBD1. The junction had 5 bases not matched to a gene; V was cut back by 5 bases and J by 10 bases. This CDR3 is 12 amino acids long. The CDR3 reads CASSRQGNAQYF. CDR3 DNA sequence: TGTGCCAGCAGTAGACAGGGGAACGCGCAGTATTTT.

This chain links TRBV12-3 or TRBV12-4 with TRBJ1-3; D not certain. This CDR3 has 12 amino acids. With 5 bases removed from V and 10 bases from J, the gap between germline ends came to 12 bases. The CDR3 loop is CASSLYGETIYF. CDR3 sequence (DNA): TGTGCCAGCAGTCTATACGGTGAGACCATATATTTT.

This chain connects TRBV20-1 to TRBJ2-5; perhaps TRBD1 as D (6 bases). The CDR3 is 13 amino acids. Between the trimmed V and J ends, which lost 3 bases and 5 bases, there was a span of 13 bases. The germline gives CDR1 DFQATT, CDR2 SNEGSKA (reference sequence). The CDR3 DNA follows: TGCAGTGCTAGGTGGCAGGGGTGGGAGACCCAGTACTTC. Translated, it gives CSARWQGWETQYF.

A few counts support this clonotype. This sequence joins TRBV6-2 or TRBV6-3 and TRBJ2-6; D is undetermined. This CDR3 comprises 13 residues. V was shortened by 2 bases and J by 3 bases, with 2 bases between the two germline ends. The germline gives CDR1 MNHEY, CDR2 SVGEGT. The CDR3 DNA reads TGTGCCAGCAGTTACGGTGGGGCCAACGTCCTGACTTTC. Amino acids: CASSYGGANVLTF.

This clonotype was counted many times. This rearrangement joins TRBV4-1 to TRBJ2-5; the match to TRBD2 covers 8 bases. Unmatched junction bases numbered 8, after V lost 1 base and J lost 4 bases. This CDR3 has 16 residues. Germline loops: CDR1 MGHRA, CDR2 YSYEKL. The CDR3 DNA is TGCGCCAGCAGCCAAGCTGATCGGGGGGGTCGAGAGACCCAGTACTTC. Encoded protein: CASSQADRGGRETQYF.

This clonotype was picked up many times. This chain links TRBV7-9 with TRBJ1-1, with D possibly TRBD1 on 5 matching bases. The germline CDR1 and CDR2 sequences are SEHNR and FQNEAQ (reference sequence). The V gene lost 0 bases and the J gene lost 6 bases, with 14 bases spanning the gap. This CDR3 has 15 amino acids. CDR3 sequence reads: CASSLATGLGSEAFF. The CDR3 DNA reads TGTGCCAGCAGCTTAGCCACGGGACTCGGATCTGAAGCTTTCTTT.

The table lists this clonotype with many counts. The chain is built from TRBV7-6 and TRBJ2-7, with D perhaps TRBD1 or TRBD2 (5 bases each). Trimming removed 3 bases at V and 7 bases at J, with 16 bases between. From germline, CDR1 is SGHVS and CDR2 FNYEAQ. The CDR3 spans 14 residues. The CDR3 bases are TGTGCCAGCAGCTTGGGCTCCGGGGCGTGGGAGCAGTACTTC. Encoded protein: CASSLGSGAWEQYF.